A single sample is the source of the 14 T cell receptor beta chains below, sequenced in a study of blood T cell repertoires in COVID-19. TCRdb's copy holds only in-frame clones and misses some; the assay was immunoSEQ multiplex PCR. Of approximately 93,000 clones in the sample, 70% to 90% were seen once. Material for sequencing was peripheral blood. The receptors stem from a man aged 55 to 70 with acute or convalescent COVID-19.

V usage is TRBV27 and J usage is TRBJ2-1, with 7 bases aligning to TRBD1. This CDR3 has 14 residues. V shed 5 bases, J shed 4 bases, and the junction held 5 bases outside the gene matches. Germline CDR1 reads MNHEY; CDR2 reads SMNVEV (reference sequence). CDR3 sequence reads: CASSSSTGYNEQFF. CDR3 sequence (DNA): TGTGCCAGCAGTAGCTCGACAGGGTACAATGAGCAGTTCTTC.

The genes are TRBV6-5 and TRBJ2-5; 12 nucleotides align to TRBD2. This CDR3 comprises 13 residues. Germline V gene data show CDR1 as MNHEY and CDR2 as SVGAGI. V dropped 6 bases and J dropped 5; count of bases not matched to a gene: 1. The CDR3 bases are TGTGCCAGCAGGCTAGCGGGAGGGGAGACCCAGTACTTC. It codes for CASRLAGGETQYF.

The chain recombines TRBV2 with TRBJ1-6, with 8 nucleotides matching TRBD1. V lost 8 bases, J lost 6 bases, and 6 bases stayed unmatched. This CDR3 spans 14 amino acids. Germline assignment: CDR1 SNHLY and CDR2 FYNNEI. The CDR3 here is CASVRGQGNSPLHF. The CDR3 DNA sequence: TGTGCCAGCGTCAGGGGGCAGGGTAATTCACCCCTCCACTTT. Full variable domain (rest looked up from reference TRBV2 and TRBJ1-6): EPEVTQTPSHQVTQMGQEVILRCVPISNHLYFYWYRQILGQKVEFLVSFYNNEISEKSEIFDDQFSVERPDGSNFTLKIRSTKLEDSAMYFCASVRGQGNSPLHFGNGTRLTVT.

This CDR3 is CASSDRGGMYQETQYF. As DNA, the CDR3 is TGTGCCAGCAGTGATCGGGGGGGGATGTACCAAGAGACCCAGTACTTC. The chain links TRBV6-1 to TRBJ2-5, with 8 bases that match TRBD2. Per the germline V gene, CDR1 is MNHNS and CDR2 is SASEGT. Trimming at V came to 3 bases and at J to 0 bases, leaving 6 bases not matched to a gene. The CDR3 covers 16 residues.

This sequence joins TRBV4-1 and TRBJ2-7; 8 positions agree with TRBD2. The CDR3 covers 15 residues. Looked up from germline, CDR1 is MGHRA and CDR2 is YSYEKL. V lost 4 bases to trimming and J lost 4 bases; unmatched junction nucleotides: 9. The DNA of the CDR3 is TGCGCCAGCAGCCGAAGCGGGGGTCTAGTTTACGAGCAGTACTTC. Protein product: CASSRSGGLVYEQYF.

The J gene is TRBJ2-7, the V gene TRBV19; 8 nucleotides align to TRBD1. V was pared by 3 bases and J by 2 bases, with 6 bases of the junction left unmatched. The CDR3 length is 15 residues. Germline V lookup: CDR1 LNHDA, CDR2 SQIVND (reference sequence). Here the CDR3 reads CASSIRTGSPYEQYF. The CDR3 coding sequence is TGTGCCAGTAGTATCCGGACAGGGAGTCCCTACGAGCAGTACTTC.

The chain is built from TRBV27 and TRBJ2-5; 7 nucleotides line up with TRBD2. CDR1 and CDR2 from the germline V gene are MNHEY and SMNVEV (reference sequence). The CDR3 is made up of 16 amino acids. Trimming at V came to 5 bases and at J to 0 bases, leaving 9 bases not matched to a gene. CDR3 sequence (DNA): TGTGCCAGCAGTCCGGCTAGCGGAAGCAACCAAGAGACCCAGTACTTC. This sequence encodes CASSPASGSNQETQYF.

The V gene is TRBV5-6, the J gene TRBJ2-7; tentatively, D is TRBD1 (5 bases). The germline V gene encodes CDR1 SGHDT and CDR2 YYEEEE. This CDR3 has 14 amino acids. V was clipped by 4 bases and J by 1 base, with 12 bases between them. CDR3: CASSRYDSSYEQYF. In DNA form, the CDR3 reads TGTGCCAGCAGCCGCTACGACAGTTCCTACGAGCAGTACTTC.

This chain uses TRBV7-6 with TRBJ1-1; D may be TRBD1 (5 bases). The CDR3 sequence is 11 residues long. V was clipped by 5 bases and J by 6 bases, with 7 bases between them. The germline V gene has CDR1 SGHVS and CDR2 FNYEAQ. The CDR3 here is CASSAGAEAFF. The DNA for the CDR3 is TGTGCCAGCAGCGCGGGGGCTGAAGCTTTCTTT.

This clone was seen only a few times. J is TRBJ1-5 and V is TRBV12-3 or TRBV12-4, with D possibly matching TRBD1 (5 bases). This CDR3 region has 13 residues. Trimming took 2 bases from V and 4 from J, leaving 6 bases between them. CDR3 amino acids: CASSLNRNQPQHF. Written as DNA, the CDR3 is TGTGCCAGCAGTTTAAACAGGAATCAGCCCCAGCATTTT.

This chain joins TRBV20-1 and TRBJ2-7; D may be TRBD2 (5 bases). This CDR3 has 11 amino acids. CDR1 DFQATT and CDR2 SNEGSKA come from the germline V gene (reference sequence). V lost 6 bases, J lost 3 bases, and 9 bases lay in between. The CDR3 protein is CSATKSYEQYF. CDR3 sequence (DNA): TGCAGTGCGACTAAAAGCTACGAGCAGTACTTC.

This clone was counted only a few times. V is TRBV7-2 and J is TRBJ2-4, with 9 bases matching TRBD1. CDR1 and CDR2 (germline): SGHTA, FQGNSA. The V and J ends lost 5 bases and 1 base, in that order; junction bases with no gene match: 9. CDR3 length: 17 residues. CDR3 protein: CASSRDRGGSAKNIQYF. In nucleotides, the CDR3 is TGTGCCAGCAGCCGCGACAGGGGGGGTTCTGCCAAAAACATTCAGTACTTC. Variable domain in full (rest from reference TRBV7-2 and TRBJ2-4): GAGVSQSPSNKVTEKGKDVELRCDPISGHTALYWYRQSLGQGLEFLIYFQGNSAPDKSGLPSDRFSAERTGGSVSTLTIQRTQQEDSAVYLCASSRDRGGSAKNIQYFGAGTRLSVL.

The CDR3 sequence: CASSLDPGPINEKLFF. In nucleotides, the CDR3 is TGCGCCAGCAGCTTAGATCCGGGTCCTATAAATGAAAAACTGTTTTTT. J is TRBJ1-4 and V is TRBV5-1; D is uncertain. Trimming removed 2 bases at V and 5 bases at J, with 16 bases between. The CDR3 sequence is 16 residues long. Germline V CDR1 and CDR2: SGHRS, YFSETQ.

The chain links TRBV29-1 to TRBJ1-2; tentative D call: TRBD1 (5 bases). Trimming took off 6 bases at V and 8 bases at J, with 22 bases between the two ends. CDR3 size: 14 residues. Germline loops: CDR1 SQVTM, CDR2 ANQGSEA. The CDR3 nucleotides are TGCAGCGTGGGCCGTGCGGGGGTTTCGGAGGGCTACACCTTC. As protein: CSVGRAGVSEGYTF.